This entry lists 7 T cell receptor beta chains sequenced from one sample in a study of blood T cell repertoires in COVID-19. Measured with immunoSEQ multiplex PCR; TCRdb has only the in-frame clones, and not every one. Here the sample spans roughly 150,000 clones, about nine tenths being singletons. Sample: peripheral blood. These receptor sequences come from a woman aged 70-85 years with acute or convalescent COVID-19.

The J gene is TRBJ1-3, the V gene TRBV9, with D uncertain. The CDR3 totals 16 residues. Germline CDR1 reads SGDLS; CDR2 reads YYNGEE. With 0 bases removed from V and 1 base from J, the gap between germline ends came to 11 bases. The CDR3 sequence is CASSVASGRSGNTIYF. The CDR3, as DNA: TGTGCCAGCAGCGTAGCGTCGGGGAGATCTGGAAACACCATATATTTT. The full variable domain, completed using reference TRBV9 and TRBJ1-3, is DSGVTQTPKHLITATGQRVTLRCSPRSGDLSVYWYQQSLDQGLQFLIQYYNGEERAKGNILERFSAQQFPDLHSELNLSSLELGDSALYFCASSVASGRSGNTIYFGEGSWLTVV.

The CDR3 nucleotides read TGTGCCAGCAGTTACACCGCGGCAGATACGCAGTATTTT. Protein product: CASSYTAADTQYF. The chain uses TRBV6-5 and TRBJ2-3; D is unclear. Germline V gives CDR1 MNHEY, CDR2 SVGAGI. V dropped 2 bases and J dropped 4 bases, with 7 bases sitting between them. CDR3 length: 13 residues.

This chain links TRBV29-1 with TRBJ2-1; 8 nucleotides agree with TRBD2. This CDR3 is 16 amino acids long. The V and J ends lost 2 bases and 8 bases, in that order; junction bases with no gene match: 14. Germline-derived CDR1 and CDR2 are SQVTM and ANQGSEA. CDR3 in amino acids: CSVERRVRGGPDEQFF. For the CDR3, the DNA is TGCAGCGTTGAACGGCGAGTTCGGGGGGGGCCGGATGAGCAGTTCTTC.

This CDR3 reads CASGGRNIQYF. The CDR3 nucleotides are TGTGCCAGCGGGGGGAGGAACATTCAGTACTTC. The chain carries TRBV7-2 and TRBJ2-4, with D perhaps matching TRBD2 (6 bases). The germline V gene has CDR1 SGHTA and CDR2 FQGNSA. The CDR3 loop spans 11 amino acids. V was clipped by 8 bases and J by 7 bases, with 9 bases between them.

This sequence joins TRBV3-1 (or the pseudogene TRBV3-2) and TRBJ2-2; 7 bases match TRBD1. The trim removed 3 bases at V and 5 bases at J, leaving 6 bases unmatched. Germline CDR1 is LGHDT and CDR2 is YNNKEL (reference sequence). The CDR3 sequence is 15 residues long. DNA for the CDR3: TGTGCCAGCAGCCAGGGAGACAGGGAAACCGGGGAGCTGTTTTTT. Amino acid sequence: CASSQGDRETGELFF.

This clone has just one count. V usage is TRBV10-2 and J usage is TRBJ2-7; the match to TRBD2 covers 11 bases. CDR3 length equals 16 residues. Germline V CDR1 and CDR2: WSHSY, SAAADI. Unmatched junction bases numbered 7, after V lost 4 bases and J lost 2 bases. The CDR3 nucleotides read TGCGCCAGCAGTGGACTAGCGGGGCTCAGCACCTACGAGCAGTACTTC. Its protein product is CASSGLAGLSTYEQYF.

The chain recombines TRBV12-5 with TRBJ1-5; D possibly corresponds to TRBD1 (6 bases). This CDR3 is built from 19 residues. CDR1 is LGHNT and CDR2 is FRNRAP in the germline V gene. V was cut by 0 bases and J by 0 bases, with 18 bases left in between. CDR3 bases: TGTGCTAGTGGTTTGGTAACCAGGGGCCTGATGTATAGCAATCAGCCCCAGCATTTT. Its translation is CASGLVTRGLMYSNQPQHF.